This TCR beta chain was sequenced for a study of metastatic and nonmetastatic thyroid tumors. The overall study: Across peripheral blood and tumor or nodule tissue samples taken from malignant and benign thyroid patients, the repertoires were compared with one another. Study-level points and caveats: Reported TCR beta diversity, measured in blood and tumor, was significantly higher for malignant thyroid tumors than for benign nodules.

The CDR3 totals 13 residues. Germline V lookup: CDR1 LNHNV, CDR2 YYDKDF (reference sequence). V lost 5 bases and J lost 4, with 9 bases in between. Original processing notes: Construction of a distant-metastasis classifier for papillary thyroid cancer relied on CDR3 differences across clinicopathological groups. Using MiXCR, TCRdb re-called clones from the PCR reads. The V and J calls were not made by the authors but by TCRdb's processing. The table records 25,000 to 35,000 clones, around 4% of them present only once. No treatment had been given to any patient before thyroid surgery. This clone is labeled as medium-sized. The antigen is not known.

The rearrangement links TRBV15 to TRBJ1-5; no reliable D call. The source material was blood. This clonotype originated in a female donor with papillary thyroid cancer or a benign thyroid nodule (not recorded which). Some clones in this sample may be carry-over from other donors' samples. Written as DNA, the CDR3 is TGTGCCACCAGCGGAGGGCAGAATCAGCCCCAGCATTTT. Its translation: CATSGGQNQPQHF.